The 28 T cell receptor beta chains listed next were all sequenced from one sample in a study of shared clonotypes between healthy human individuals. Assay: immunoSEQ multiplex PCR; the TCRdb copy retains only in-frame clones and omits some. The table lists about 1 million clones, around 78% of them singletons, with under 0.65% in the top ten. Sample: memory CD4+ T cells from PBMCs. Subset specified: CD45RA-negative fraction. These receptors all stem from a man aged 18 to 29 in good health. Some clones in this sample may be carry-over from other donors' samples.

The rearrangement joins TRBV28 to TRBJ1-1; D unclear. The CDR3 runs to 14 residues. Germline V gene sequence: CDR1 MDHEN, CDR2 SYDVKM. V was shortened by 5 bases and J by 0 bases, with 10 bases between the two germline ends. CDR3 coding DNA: TGTGCCAGCAGTCCCCCTAGTTTGAACACTGAAGCTTTCTTT. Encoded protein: CASSPPSLNTEAFF.

CDR3 nucleotides: TGCGCGACCGGGACAGGGCCCTTCTTC. Translating gives CATGTGPFF. The chain recombines TRBV5-1 with TRBJ2-1; 9 positions match TRBD1. The germline V gene has CDR1 SGHRS and CDR2 YFSETQ. This CDR3 is built from 9 residues.

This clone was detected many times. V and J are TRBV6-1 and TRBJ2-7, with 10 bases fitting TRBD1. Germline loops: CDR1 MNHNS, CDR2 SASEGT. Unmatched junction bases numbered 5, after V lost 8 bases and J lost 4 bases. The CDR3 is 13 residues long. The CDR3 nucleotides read TGTGCCAGCGGGGAGGACAGGGGGTACGAGCAGTACTTC. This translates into CASGEDRGYEQYF.

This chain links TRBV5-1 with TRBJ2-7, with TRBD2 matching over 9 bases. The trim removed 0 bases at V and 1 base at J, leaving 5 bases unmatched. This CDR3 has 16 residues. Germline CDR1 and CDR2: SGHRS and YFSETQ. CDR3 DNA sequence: TGCGCCAGCAGCTTGGGAGCTAGCGGGACTTCCTACGAGCAGTACTTC. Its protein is CASSLGASGTSYEQYF.

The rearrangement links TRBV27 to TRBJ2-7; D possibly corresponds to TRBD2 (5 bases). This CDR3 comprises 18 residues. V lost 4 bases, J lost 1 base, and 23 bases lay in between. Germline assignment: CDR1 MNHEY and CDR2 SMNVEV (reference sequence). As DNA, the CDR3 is TGTGCCAGCAGTTCCCGAAGAGATACTAGTCCTTTTTCCTACGAGCAGTACTTC. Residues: CASSSRRDTSPFSYEQYF.

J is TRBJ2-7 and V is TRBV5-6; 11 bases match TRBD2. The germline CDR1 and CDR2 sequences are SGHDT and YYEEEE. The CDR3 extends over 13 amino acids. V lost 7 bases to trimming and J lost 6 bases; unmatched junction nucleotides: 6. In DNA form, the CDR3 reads TGTGCCAGCCTACTAGCGGGAGTCCCCGAGCAGTACTTC. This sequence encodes CASLLAGVPEQYF.

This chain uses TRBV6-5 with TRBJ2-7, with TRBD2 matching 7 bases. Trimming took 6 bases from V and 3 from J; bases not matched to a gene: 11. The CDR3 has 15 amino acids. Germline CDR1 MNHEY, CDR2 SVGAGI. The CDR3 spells CASRTLAGLVYEQYF. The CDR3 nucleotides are TGTGCCAGCAGAACCTTAGCGGGCTTGGTCTACGAGCAGTACTTC.

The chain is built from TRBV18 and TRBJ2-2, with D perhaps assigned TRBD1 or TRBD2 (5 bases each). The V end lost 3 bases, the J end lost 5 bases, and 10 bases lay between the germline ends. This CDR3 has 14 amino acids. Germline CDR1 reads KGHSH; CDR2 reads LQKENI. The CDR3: CASSPWGNTGELFF. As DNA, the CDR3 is TGTGCCAGCTCACCGTGGGGGAATACCGGGGAGCTGTTTTTT.

This CDR3 reads CASRTGGRGQPQHF. CDR3 in DNA: TGTGCCAGCAGGACAGGGGGGAGGGGTCAGCCCCAGCATTTT. The chain carries TRBV6-5 and TRBJ1-5, with 9 bases aligning to TRBD1. Trimming took 6 bases from V and 6 from J; bases not matched to a gene: 6. Germline CDR1 reads MNHEY; CDR2 reads SVGAGI. CDR3 length: 14 amino acids.

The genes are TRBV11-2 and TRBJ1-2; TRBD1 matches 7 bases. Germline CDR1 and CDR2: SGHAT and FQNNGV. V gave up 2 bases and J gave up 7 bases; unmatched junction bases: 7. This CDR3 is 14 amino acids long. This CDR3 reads CASSLTTGTLGYTF. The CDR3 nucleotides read TGTGCCAGCAGCTTAACGACAGGGACCCTTGGCTACACCTTC.

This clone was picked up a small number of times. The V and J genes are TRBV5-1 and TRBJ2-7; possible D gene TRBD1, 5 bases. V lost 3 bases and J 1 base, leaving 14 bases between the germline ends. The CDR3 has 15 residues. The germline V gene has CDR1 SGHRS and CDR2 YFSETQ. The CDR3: CASSSTGLRSYEQYF. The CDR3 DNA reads TGCGCCAGCAGCTCCACAGGTCTGAGGTCCTACGAGCAGTACTTC.

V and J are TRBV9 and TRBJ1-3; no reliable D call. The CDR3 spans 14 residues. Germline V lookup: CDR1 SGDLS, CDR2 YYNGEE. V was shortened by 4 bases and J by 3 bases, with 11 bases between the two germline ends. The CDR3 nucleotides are TGTGCCAGCAGCCCCGGACTCCTTGGAAACACCATATATTTT. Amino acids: CASSPGLLGNTIYF.

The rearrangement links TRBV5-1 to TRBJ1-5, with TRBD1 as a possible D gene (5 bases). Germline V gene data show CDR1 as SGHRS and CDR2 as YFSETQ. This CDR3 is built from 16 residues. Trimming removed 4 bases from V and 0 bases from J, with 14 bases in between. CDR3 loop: CASSPGTYNSNQPQHF. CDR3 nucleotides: TGCGCCAGCAGCCCGGGGACGTACAATAGCAATCAGCCCCAGCATTTT.

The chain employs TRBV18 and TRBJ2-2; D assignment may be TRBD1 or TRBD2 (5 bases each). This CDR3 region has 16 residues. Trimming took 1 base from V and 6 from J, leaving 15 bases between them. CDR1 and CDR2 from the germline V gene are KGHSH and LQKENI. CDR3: CASSPQGPSSPGELFF. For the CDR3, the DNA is TGTGCCAGCTCACCACAGGGACCGTCCTCCCCCGGGGAGCTGTTTTTT.

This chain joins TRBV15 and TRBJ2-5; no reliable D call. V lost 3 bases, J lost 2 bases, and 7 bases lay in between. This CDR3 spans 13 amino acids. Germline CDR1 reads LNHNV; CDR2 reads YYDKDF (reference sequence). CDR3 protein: CATSRSPQETQYF. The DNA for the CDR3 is TGTGCCACCAGCAGGAGCCCTCAAGAGACCCAGTACTTC.

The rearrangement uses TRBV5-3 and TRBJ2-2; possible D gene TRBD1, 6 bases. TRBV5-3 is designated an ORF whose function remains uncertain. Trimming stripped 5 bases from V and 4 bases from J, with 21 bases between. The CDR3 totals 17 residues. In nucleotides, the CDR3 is TGTGCCAGAAGTGCAGGGGTAAAAAGCGGTCGCACCGGGGAGCTGTTTTTT. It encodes CARSAGVKSGRTGELFF.

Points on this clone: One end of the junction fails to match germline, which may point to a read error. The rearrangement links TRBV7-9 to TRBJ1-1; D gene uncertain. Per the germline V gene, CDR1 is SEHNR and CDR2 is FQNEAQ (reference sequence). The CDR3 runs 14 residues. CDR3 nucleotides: TGTGCCAGCAGCTTTGGTTCCGGGAACGCTGAAGCTTTCTTT. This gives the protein CASSFGSGNAEAFF.

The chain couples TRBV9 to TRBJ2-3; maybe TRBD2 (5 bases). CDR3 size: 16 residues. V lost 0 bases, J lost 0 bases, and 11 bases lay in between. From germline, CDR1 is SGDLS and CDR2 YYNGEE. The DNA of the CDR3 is TGTGCCAGCAGCGTAGCTCTGGAGGCTAGCACAGATACGCAGTATTTT. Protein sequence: CASSVALEASTDTQYF.

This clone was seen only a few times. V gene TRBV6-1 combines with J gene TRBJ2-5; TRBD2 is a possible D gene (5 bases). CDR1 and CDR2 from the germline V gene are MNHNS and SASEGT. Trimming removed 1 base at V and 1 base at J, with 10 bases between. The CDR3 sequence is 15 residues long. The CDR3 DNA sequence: TGTGCCAGCAGTGAAGAGGGTAGCGCCCAAGAGACCCAGTACTTC. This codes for CASSEEGSAQETQYF.

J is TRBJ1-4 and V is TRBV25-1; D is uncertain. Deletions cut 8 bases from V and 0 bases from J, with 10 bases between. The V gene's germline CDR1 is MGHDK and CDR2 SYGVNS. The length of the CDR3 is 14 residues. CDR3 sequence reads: CASADFATNEKLFF. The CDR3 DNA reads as TGTGCCAGCGCGGACTTTGCAACTAATGAAAAACTGTTTTTT.

CDR3 in amino acids: CASSFGGTSTDTQYF. The CDR3 bases are TGTGCCAGCAGCTTCGGCGGGACCAGCACAGATACGCAGTATTTT. This chain connects TRBV11-1 to TRBJ2-3; D possibly corresponds to TRBD2 (6 bases). Germline V gene data show CDR1 as SGHAT and CDR2 as FQDESV (reference sequence). Trimming removed 3 bases from V and 0 bases from J, with 10 bases in between. This CDR3 region has 15 residues.

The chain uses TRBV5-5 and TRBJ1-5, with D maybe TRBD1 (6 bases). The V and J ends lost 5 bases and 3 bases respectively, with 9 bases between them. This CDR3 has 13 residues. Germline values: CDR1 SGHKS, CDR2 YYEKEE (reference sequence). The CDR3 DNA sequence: TGTGCCAGCAGTAGGACAGTCAATCAGCCCCAGCATTTT. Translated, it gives CASSRTVNQPQHF.

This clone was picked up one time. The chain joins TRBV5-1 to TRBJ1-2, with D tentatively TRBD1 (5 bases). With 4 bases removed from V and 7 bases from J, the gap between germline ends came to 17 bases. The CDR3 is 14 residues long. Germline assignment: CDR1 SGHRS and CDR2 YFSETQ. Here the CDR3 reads CASSQPGTGGGYTF. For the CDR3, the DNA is TGCGCCAGCAGCCAACCAGGGACTGGCGGTGGCTACACCTTC.

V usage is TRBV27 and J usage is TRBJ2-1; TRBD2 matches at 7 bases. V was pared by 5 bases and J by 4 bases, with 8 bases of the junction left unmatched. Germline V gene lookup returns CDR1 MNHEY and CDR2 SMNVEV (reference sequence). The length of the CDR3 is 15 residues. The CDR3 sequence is CASSASGTNYNEQFF. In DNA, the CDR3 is TGTGCCAGCAGTGCTAGCGGTACTAATTACAATGAGCAGTTCTTC.

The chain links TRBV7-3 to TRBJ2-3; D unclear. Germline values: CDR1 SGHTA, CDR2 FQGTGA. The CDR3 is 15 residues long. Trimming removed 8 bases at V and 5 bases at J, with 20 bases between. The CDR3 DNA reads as TGTGCCAGCGCCCCCTCCCCACGTACCAGAGATACGCAGTATTTT. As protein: CASAPSPRTRDTQYF.

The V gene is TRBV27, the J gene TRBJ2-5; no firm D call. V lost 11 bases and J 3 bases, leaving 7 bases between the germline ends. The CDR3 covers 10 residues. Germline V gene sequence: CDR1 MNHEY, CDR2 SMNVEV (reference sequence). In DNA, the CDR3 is TGTGCCGACCTTGAAGAGACCCAGTACTTC. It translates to CADLEETQYF.

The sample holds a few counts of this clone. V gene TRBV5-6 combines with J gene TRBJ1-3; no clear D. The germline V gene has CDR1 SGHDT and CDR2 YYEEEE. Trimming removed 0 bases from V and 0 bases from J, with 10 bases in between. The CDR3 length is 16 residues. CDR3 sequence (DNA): TGTGCCAGCAGCTTGGCCTGGGGAAACTCTGGAAACACCATATATTTT. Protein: CASSLAWGNSGNTIYF.

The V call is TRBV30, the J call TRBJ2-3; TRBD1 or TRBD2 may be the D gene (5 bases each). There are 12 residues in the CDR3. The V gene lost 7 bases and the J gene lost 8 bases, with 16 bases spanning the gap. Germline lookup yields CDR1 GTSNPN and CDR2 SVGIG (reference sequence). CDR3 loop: CASRDGSATQYF. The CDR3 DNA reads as TGTGCCTCTAGGGACGGGTCGGCTACGCAGTATTTT. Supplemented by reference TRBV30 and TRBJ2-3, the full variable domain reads SQTIHQWPATLVQPVGSPLSLECTVEGTSNPNLYWYRQAAGRGLQLLFYSVGIGQISSEVPQNLSASRPQDRQFILSSKKLLLSDSGFYLCASRDGSATQYFGPGTRLTVL.